This T cell receptor beta chain comes out of a study of control samples from healthy donors and cancer patients (TCRdb year 2020). Libraries were constructed by the immunoSEQ multiplex PCR assay. TCRdb took over this immuneACCESS table, retaining in-frame rearrangements with V and J assigned. Such tables are incomplete; in checked studies, under half of the missing clones stem from an unresolved V gene, and the remainder is unexplained. Recorded for this sample are 250,000 to 300,000 clones; around 80% of them occurred a single time. Clones ranked in the top ten supply 13% of the sample. On this clone itself: Which antigen it targets is not known. One base away there is no much larger clone; base qualities are not given.

V and J lose 5 bases and 5 bases, and a span of 10 bases separates them. The CDR3, from cysteine to phenylalanine, totals 13 residues. This entry keeps only the CDR3 DNA: 39 bases, framed from base 1. Per the germline V gene, SGHTA is the CDR1 and FQGNSA is the CDR2. In this chain, TRBV7-2 is recombined with TRBJ1-5; no D gene is confidently identified. Sequenced material: PBMCs. The receptor was isolated from a woman in her fifties or sixties with lung cancer. The CDR3 in this case is CASSQSWDQPQHF. The DNA sequence reads TGTGCCAGCAGCCAATCGTGGGATCAGCCCCAGCATTTT.